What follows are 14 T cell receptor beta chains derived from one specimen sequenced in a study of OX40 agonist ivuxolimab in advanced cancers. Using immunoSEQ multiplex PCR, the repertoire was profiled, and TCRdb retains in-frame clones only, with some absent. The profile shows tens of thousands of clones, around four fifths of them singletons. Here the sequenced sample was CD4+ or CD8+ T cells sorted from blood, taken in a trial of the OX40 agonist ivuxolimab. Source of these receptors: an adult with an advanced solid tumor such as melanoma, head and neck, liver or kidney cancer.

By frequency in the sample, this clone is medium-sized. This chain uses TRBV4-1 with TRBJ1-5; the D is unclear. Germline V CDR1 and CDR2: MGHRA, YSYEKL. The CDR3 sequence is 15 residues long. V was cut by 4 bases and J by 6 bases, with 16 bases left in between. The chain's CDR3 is CASSLTSDRSQPQHF. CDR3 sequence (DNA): TGCGCCAGCAGCCTTACCTCGGATCGGAGTCAGCCCCAGCATTTT.

CDR3 DNA sequence: TGTGCCAGCAGCTTTTATGTCTCTGGGGAACAGCCCCAGCATTTT. This translates into CASSFYVSGEQPQHF. The rearrangement uses TRBV5-8 and TRBJ1-5; D gene ambiguous. This CDR3 is built from 15 residues. The V gene lost 2 bases and the J gene lost 7 bases, with 16 bases spanning the gap. The germline gives CDR1 SGHTS, CDR2 YDEGEE. Full variable domain (missing parts from reference TRBV5-8 and TRBJ1-5): EAGVTQSPTHLIKTRGQQATLRCSPISGHTSVYWYQQALGLGLQFLLWYDEGEERNRGNFPPRFSGRQFPNYSSELNVNALELEDSALYLCASSFYVSGEQPQHFGDGTRLSIL.

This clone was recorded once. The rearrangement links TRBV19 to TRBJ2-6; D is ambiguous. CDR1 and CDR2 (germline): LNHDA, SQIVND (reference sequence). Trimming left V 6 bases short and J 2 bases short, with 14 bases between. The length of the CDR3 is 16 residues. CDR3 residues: CASSPIKAAGANVLTF. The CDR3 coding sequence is TGTGCCAGTAGCCCCATTAAGGCAGCTGGGGCCAACGTCCTGACTTTC.

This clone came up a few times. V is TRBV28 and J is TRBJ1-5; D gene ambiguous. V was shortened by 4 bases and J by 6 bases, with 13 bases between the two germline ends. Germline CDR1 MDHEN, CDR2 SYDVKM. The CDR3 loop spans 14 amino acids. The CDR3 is CASSSGNRAQPQHF. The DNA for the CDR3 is TGTGCCAGCAGTTCCGGGAACCGAGCTCAGCCCCAGCATTTT.

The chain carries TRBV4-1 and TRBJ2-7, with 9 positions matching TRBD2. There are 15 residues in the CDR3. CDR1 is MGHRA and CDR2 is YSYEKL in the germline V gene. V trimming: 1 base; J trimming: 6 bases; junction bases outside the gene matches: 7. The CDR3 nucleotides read TGCGCCAGCAGCCAAGCCGCCGGGACTAGCCCCGAGCAGTACTTC. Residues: CASSQAAGTSPEQYF.

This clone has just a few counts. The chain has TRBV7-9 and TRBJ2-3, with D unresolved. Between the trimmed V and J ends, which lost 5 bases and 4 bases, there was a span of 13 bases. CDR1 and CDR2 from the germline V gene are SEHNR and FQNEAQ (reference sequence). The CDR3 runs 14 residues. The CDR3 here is CASSRMQTSDTQYF. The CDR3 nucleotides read TGTGCCAGCAGCCGTATGCAAACCTCAGATACGCAGTATTTT.

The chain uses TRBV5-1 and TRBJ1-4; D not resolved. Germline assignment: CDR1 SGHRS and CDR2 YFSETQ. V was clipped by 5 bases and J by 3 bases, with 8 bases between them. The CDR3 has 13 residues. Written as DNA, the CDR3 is TGCGCCAGCAGAATGGCCTCTAATGAAAAACTGTTTTTT. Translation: CASRMASNEKLFF.

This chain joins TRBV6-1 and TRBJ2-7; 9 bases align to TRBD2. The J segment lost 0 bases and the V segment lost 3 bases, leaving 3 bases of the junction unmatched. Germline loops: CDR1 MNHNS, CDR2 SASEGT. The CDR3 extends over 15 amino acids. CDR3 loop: CASSEPSGVSYEQYF. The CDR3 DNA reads TGTGCCAGCAGTGAGCCTAGCGGGGTCTCCTACGAGCAGTACTTC.

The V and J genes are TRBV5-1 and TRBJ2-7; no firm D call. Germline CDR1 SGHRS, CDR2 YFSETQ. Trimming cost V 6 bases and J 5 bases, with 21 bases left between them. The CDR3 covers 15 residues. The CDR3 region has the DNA TGCGCCAGCACCCGATTTTCCGGGCAGAGCGACGAGCAGTACTTC. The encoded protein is CASTRFSGQSDEQYF. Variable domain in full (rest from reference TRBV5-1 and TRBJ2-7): KAGVTQTPRYLIKTRGQQVTLSCSPISGHRSVSWYQQTPGQGLQFLFEYFSETQRNKGNFPGRFSGRQFSNSRSEMNVSTLELGDSALYLCASTRFSGQSDEQYFGPGTRLTVT.

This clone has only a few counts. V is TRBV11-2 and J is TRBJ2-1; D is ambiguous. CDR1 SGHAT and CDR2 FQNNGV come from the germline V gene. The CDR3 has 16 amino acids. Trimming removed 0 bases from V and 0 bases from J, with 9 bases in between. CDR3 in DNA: TGTGCCAGCAGCTTAGAATCCAGGAGCTCCTACAATGAGCAGTTCTTC. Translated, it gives CASSLESRSSYNEQFF.

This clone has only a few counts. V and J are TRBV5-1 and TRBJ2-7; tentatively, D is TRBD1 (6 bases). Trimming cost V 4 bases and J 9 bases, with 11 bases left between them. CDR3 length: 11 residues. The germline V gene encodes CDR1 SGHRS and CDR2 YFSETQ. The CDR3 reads CASSAQGTQYF. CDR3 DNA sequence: TGCGCCAGCAGCGCCCAGGGGACGCAGTACTTC.

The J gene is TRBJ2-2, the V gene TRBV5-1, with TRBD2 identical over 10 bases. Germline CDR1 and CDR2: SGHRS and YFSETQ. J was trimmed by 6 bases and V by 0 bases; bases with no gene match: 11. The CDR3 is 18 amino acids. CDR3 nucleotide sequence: TGCGCCAGCAGCTTGGAGTTAGCGGGAGGTTTGAGGTCCGGGGAGCTGTTTTTT. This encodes CASSLELAGGLRSGELFF. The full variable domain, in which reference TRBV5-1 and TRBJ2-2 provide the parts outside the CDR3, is KAGVTQTPRYLIKTRGQQVTLSCSPISGHRSVSWYQQTPGQGLQFLFEYFSETQRNKGNFPGRFSGRQFSNSRSEMNVSTLELGDSALYLCASSLELAGGLRSGELFFGEGSRLTVL.

Here the CDR3 reads CASSKEGLAAYEQYF. CDR3 coding DNA: TGTGCCAGCAGTAAAGAGGGACTAGCGGCTTACGAGCAGTACTTC. The chain has TRBV5-6 and TRBJ2-7; 11 nucleotides agree with TRBD2. After removal of 5 bases from V and 4 bases from J, the junction contained 8 bases not matched to a gene. CDR3 size: 15 residues. Germline CDR1 is SGHDT and CDR2 is YYEEEE.

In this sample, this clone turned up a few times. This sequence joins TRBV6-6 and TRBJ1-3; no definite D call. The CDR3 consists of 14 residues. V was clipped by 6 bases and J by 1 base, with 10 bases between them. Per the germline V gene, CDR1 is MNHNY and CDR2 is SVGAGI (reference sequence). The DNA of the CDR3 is TGTGCCAGCAGGGAGGTGTATTCTGGAAACACCATATATTTT. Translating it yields CASREVYSGNTIYF.